This T cell receptor (beta chain) originates from a study of OX40 agonist ivuxolimab in advanced cancers. Findings and limits, study-wide: CD8+ T cells averaged more expanded clones than CD4+.

Baseline, cycle 4 day 1, and cycle 7 day 1 were the blood sampling points. TCRdb's copy holds only in-frame clones and misses some; the assay was immunoSEQ multiplex PCR. The sample has under 100,000 clones; 92% are singletons. The germline V gene has CDR1 SQVTM and CDR2 ANQGSEA. CDR3 length equals 12 residues. V lost 7 bases to trimming and J lost 1 base, with 9 bases between them. Regarding this clone: Its antigen is undetermined.

The TCR was taken from an adult with an advanced solid tumor such as melanoma, head and neck, liver or kidney cancer. The genes are TRBV29-1 and TRBJ2-3, with D perhaps matching TRBD1 (6 bases). Specimen: CD4+ or CD8+ T cells sorted from blood, collected in a trial of the OX40 agonist ivuxolimab. CDR3: CSAYRGTDTQYF. The CDR3 coding sequence is TGCAGCGCATACAGGGGCACAGATACGCAGTATTTT.